The source of this TCR beta chain is a study of T cell repertoires in cytomegalovirus infection. Study information: Epitope selection comprised recently identified HLA-C-restricted CMV epitopes and well-studied HLA-B-restricted CMV epitopes. Shared public TCR beta signatures pointed to both CMV infection and a matching HLA type.

General observations from the study: Public TCR beta family frequency separated CMV-and-HLA carriers, including in an independent cohort. It was HLA-C-restricted CMV-specific TCR beta clonotypes that dominated the response ex vivo.

Trimming cost V 2 bases and J 1 base, with 9 bases left between them. The CDR3 runs to 15 residues. Per the germline V gene, CDR1 is MNHEY and CDR2 is SVGEGT. This clonotype was observed a few times. Its antigen is not known. TCRdb analysed the reads with MiXCR anew, one entry per CDR3 protein. Here the sample spans about half a million distinct CDR3 sequences, roughly a third being singletons. The chain links TRBV6-2 or TRBV6-3 to TRBJ1-5; D remains unclear. The receptor's source is a human donor in good health (CMV status not recorded). Some clones in this sample may be carry-over from other donors' samples. Sequencing used cultured PBMCs, obtained from culture after CMV antigen stimulation. CDR3 amino acids: CASSYPGMSNQPQHF. For the CDR3, the DNA is TGTGCCAGCAGTTACCCAGGAATGAGCAATCAGCCCCAGCATTTT.